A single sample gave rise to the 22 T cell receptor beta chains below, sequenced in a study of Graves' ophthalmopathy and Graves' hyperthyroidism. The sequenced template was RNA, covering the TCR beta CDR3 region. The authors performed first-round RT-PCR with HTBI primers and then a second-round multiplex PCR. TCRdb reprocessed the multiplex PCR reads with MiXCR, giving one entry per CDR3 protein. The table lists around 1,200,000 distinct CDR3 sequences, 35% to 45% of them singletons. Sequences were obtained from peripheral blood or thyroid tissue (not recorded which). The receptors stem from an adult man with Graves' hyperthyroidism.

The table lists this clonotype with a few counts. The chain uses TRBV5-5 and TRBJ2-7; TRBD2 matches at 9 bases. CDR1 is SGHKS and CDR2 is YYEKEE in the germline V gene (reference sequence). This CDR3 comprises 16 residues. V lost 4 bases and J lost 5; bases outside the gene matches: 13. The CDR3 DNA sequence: TGTGCCAGCAGCATCTTAGCGGGAGCCTCCTGGAACGAGCAGTACTTC. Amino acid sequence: CASSILAGASWNEQYF.

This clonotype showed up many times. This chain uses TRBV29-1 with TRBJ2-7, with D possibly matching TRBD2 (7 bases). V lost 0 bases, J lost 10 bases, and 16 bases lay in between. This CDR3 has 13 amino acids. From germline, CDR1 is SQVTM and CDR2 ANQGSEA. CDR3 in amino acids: CSVEDRRGAGQYF. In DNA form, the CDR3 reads TGCAGCGTTGAAGATCGCCGGGGGGCGGGCCAGTACTTC.

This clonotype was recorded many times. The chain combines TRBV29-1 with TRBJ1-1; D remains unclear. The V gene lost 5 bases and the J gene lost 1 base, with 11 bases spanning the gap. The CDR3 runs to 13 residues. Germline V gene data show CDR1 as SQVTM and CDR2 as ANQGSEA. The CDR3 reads CSVSRSGNTEAFF. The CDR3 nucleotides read TGCAGCGTTAGCCGCTCAGGGAACACTGAAGCTTTCTTT.

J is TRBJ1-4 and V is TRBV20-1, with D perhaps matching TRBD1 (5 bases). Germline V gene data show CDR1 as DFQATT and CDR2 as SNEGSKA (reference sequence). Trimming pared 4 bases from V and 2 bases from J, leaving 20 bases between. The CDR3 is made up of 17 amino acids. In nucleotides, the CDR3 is TGCAGTGCTAAATCCGGCACCACCTGGGGCACTAATGAAAAACTGTTTTTT. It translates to CSAKSGTTWGTNEKLFF.

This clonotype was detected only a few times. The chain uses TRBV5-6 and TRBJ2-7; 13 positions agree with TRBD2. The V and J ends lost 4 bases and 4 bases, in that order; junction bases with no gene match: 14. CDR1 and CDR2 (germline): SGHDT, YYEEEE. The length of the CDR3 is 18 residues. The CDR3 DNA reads TGTGCCAGCAGCGGCCCGGGACTAGCGGGGCTAAGGGCGTACGAGCAGTACTTC. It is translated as CASSGPGLAGLRAYEQYF.

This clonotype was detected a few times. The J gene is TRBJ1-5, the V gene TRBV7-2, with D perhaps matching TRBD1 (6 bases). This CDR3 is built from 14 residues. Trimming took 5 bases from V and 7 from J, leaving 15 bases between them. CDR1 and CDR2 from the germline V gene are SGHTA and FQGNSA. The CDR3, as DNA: TGTGCCAGCAGCCTACAGGGTTTAAGGCAGCCCCAGCATTTT. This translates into CASSLQGLRQPQHF.

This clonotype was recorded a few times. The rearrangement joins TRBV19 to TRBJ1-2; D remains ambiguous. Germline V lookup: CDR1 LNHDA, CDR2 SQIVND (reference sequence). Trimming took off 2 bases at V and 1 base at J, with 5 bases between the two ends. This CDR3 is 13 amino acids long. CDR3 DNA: TGTGCCAGTAGTATACGGAGTAACTATGGCTACACCTTC. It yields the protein CASSIRSNYGYTF.

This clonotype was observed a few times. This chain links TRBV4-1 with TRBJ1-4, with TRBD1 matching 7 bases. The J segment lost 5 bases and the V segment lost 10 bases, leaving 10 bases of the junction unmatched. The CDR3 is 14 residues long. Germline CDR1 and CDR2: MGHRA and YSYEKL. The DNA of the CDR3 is TGCGCCACCTCACAGACAGGGAGGAATGAAAAACTGTTTTTT. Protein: CATSQTGRNEKLFF.

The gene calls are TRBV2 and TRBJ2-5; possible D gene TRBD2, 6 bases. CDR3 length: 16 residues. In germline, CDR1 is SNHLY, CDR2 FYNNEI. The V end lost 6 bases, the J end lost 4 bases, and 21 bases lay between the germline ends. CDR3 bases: TGTGCCAGCAGCTACCCCGGGACTGAGAGCCGAGAGACCCAGTACTTC. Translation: CASSYPGTESRETQYF.

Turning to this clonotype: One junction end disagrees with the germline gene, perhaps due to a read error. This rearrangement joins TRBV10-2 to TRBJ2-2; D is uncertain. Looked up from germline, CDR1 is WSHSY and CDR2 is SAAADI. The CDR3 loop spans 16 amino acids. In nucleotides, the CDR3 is TGTGCCAGCAGTCCCCGGACGGCCGTGAACACCGGGGAGCTGTTTTTT. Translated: CASSPRTAVNTGELFF.

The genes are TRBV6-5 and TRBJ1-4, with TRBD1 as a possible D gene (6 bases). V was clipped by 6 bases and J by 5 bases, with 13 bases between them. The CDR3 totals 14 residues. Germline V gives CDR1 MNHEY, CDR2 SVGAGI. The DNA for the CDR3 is TGTGCCAGCAGCCGAACAGGGTTCAATGAAAAACTGTTTTTT. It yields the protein CASSRTGFNEKLFF.

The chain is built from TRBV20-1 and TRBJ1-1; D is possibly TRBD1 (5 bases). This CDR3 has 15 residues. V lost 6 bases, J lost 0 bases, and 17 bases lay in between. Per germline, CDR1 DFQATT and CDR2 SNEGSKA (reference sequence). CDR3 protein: CSANSLGDLNTEAFF. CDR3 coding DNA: TGCAGTGCGAACAGCCTGGGGGACCTGAACACTGAAGCTTTCTTT.

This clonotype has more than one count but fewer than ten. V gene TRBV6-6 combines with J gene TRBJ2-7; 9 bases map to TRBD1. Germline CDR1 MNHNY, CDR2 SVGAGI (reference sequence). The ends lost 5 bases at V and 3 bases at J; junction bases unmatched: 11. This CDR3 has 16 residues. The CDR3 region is CASSEALSGQGYEQYF. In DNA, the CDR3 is TGTGCCAGCAGTGAAGCGCTGTCGGGACAGGGCTACGAGCAGTACTTC.

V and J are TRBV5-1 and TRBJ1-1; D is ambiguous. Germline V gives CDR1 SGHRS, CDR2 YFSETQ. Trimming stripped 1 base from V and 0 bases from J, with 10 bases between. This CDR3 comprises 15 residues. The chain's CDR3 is CASSLNSGMNTEAFF. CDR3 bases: TGCGCCAGCAGCTTGAACAGCGGTATGAACACTGAAGCTTTCTTT.

The CDR3 protein is CASSAGESGTADAKLFF. The CDR3, as DNA: TGTGCCAGCAGTGCTGGAGAGAGCGGGACGGCGGATGCAAAACTGTTTTTT. The chain employs TRBV2 and TRBJ1-4; D perhaps matches TRBD1 (5 bases). V lost 4 bases and J 10 bases, leaving 25 bases between the germline ends. This CDR3 contains 17 residues. The germline V gene has CDR1 SNHLY and CDR2 FYNNEI. Drawing the rest from reference TRBV2 and TRBJ1-4, the complete variable domain is EPEVTQTPSHQVTQMGQEVILRCVPISNHLYFYWYRQILGQKVEFLVSFYNNEISEKSEIFDDQFSVERPDGSNFTLKIRSTKLEDSAMYFCASSAGESGTADAKLFFGSGTQLSVL.

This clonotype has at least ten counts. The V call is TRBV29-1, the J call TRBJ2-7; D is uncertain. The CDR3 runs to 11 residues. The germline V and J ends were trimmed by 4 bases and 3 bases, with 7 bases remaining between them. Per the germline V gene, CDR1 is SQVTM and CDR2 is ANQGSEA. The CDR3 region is CSVARNYEQYF. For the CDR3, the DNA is TGCAGCGTTGCCCGGAACTACGAGCAGTACTTC.

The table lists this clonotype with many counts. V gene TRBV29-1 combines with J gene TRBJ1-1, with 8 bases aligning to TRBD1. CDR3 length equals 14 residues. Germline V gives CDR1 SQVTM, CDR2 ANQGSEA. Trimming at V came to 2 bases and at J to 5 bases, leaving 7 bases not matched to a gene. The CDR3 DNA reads TGCAGCGTTGAATATCAGGGGGCGTCAACTGAAGCTTTCTTT. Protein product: CSVEYQGASTEAFF.

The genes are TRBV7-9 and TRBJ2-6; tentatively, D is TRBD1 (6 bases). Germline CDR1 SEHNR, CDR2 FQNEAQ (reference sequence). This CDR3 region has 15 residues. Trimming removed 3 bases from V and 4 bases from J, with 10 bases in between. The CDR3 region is CASSFAGVGANVLTF. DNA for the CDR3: TGTGCCAGCAGCTTCGCAGGGGTCGGGGCCAACGTCCTGACTTTC. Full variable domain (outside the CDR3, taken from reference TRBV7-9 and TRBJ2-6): DTGVSQNPRHKITKRGQNVTFRCDPISEHNRLYWYRQTLGQGPEFLTYFQNEAQLEKSRLLSDRFSAERPKGSFSTLEIQRTEQGDSAMYLCASSFAGVGANVLTFGAGSRLTVL.

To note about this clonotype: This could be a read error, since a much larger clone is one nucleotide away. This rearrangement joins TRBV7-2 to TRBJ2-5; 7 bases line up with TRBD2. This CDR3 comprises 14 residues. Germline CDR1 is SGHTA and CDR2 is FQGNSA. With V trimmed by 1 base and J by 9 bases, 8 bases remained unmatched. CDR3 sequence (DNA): TGTGCCAGCAGCTTAGGCGGGAGAGGGGCGGCCCAGTACTTC. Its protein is CASSLGGRGAAQYF.

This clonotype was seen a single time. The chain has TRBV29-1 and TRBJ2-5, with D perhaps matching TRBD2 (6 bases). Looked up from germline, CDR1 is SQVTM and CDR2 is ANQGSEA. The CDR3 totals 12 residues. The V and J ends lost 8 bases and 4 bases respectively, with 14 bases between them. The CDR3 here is CSSPGDRETQYF. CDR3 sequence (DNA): TGCAGCTCGCCGGGGGATCGAGAGACCCAGTACTTC.

The CDR3 DNA reads TGTGCCAGCAGCGCCAGTCGGGGTCAGCCCCAGTACTTC. This translates into CASSASRGQPQYF. The rearrangement links TRBV7-8 to TRBJ2-5, with a possible D match to TRBD2 (5 bases). CDR3 size: 13 residues. Trimming stripped 5 bases from V and 9 bases from J, with 16 bases between. Looked up from germline, CDR1 is SGHVS and CDR2 is FQNEAQ.

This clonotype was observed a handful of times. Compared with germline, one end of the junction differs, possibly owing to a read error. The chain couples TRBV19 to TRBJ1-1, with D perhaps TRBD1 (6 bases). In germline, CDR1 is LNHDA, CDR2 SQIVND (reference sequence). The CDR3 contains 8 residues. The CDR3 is CASRPTGF. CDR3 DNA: TGTGCCAGTAGACCAACAGGGTTT.